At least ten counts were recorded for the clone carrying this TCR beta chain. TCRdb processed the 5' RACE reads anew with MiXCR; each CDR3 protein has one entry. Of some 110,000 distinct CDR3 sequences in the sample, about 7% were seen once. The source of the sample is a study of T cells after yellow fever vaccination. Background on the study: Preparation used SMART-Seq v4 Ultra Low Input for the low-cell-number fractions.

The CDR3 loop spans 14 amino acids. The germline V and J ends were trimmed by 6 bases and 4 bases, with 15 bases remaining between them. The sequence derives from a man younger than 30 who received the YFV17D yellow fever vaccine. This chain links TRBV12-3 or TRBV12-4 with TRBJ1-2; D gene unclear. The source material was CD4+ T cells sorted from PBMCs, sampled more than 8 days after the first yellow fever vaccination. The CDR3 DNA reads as TGTGCCAGCAGCGAAAAGGGCCATATCTATGGCTACACCTTC. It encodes CASSEKGHIYGYTF.